This T cell receptor beta chain derives from a study of T cell responses to AZD1222 COVID-19 vaccine. The data were produced by immunoSEQ multiplex PCR, yet TCRdb's version contains in-frame clones alone and is incomplete. The table has approximately 200,000 clones, about nine tenths seen once. Notes on the study in general: Only five or six AZD1222 recipients were seropositive at baseline. Clonal diversity may have been underestimated in mostly white British donors. None of the repertoires were sampled until the peak T cell response had passed.

The CDR3 contains 15 residues. Germline V gene lookup returns CDR1 SGHRS and CDR2 YFSETQ. V lost 0 bases, J lost 2 bases, and 11 bases lay in between. A word on this clone: Its antigen is still unknown.

The TCR originated in an adult who received the AZD1222 COVID-19 vaccine. This specimen was peripheral blood, taken 28 days after the second AZD1222 dose. This chain connects TRBV5-1 to TRBJ1-2; D is uncertain. The CDR3: CASSLVRGGNYGYTF. The DNA for the CDR3 is TGCGCCAGCAGCTTGGTTCGGGGAGGGAACTATGGCTACACCTTC.